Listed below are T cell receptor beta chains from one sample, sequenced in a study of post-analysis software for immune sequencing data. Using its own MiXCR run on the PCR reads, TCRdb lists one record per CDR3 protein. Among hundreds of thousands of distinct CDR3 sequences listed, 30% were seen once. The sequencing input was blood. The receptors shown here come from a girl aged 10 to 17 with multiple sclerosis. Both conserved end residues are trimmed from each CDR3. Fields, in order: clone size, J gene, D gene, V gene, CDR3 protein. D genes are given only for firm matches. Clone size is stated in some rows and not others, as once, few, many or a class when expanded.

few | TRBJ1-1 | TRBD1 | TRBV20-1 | SARGQGVWNTEAF
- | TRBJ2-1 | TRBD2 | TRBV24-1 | ATSGGGLAGGQNEQF
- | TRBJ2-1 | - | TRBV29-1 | SRGQVELEQF
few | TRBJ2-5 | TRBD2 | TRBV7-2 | ASSFPTGTSGRGETQY
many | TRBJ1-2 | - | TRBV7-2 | ASTTGLIVGGYT
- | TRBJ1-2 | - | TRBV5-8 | ASSPIVGRYGYGYT
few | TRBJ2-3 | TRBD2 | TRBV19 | AISQGLRHTQY
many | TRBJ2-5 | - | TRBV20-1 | SALPGGETQY
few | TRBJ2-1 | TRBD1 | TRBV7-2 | ASNRDRGSNEQF
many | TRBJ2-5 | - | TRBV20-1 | SPLWGVETQY
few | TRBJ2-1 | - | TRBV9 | ASSVTIRSGDEQF
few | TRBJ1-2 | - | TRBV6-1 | ASSEAPGDYGYT
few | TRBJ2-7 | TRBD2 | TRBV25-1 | ASSDSMTGTIKGEQY
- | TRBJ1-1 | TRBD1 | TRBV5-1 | ASSRTGGVGNTEAF
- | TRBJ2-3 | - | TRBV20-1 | SASVVAASTDTQY
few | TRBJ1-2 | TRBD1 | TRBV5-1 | ASSPRQGRNWGYT
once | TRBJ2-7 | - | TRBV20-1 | SARSDPHPGQPTYEQY
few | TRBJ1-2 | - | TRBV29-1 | SVVVTPPYGYT
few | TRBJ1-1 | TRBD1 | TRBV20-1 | SARAPGGVNTEAF
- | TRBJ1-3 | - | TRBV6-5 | ASSYLSSGNTIY
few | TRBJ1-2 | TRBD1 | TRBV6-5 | ASKLFADRDGYGYT
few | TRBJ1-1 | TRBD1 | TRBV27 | ASRTGGRGTEAF
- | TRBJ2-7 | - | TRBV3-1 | ASSQDFAGESYEQY
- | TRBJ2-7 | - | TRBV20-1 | SALTGEQY